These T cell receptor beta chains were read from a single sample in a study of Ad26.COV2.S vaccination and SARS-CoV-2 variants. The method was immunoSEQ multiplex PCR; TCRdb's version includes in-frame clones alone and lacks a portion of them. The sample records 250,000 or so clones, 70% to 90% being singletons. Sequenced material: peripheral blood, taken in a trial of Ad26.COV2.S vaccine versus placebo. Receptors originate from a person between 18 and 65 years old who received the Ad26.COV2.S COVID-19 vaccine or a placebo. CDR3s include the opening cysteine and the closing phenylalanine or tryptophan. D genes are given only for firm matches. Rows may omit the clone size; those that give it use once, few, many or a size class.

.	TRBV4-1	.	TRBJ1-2	TGCGCCAGCAGCCACGGGAGGTACGGCGGGAACTATGGCTACACCTTC	CASSHGRYGGNYGYTF
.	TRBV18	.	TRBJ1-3	TGTGCCAGCTCACGGAGCTCTGGAAACACCATATATTTT	CASSRSSGNTIYF
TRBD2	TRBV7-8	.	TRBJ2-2	TGTGCCAGCAGCTTAGGAGCTAGCGGGAACACCGGGGAGCTGTTTTTT	CASSLGASGNTGELFF
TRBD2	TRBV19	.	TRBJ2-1	TGTGCCAGTAGTATTGGTAGGACTAGCGGGAGCAATGAGCAGTTCTTC	CASSIGRTSGSNEQFF
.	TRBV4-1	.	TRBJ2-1	TGCGCCAGCAGCCAAAATGCTCATCCCGGGACACCGACCTACAATGAGCAGTTCTTC	CASSQNAHPGTPTYNEQFF
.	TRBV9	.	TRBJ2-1	TGTGCCAGCAGCCCCTCCTCCAGGAGTGAGCAGTTCTTC	CASSPSSRSEQFF
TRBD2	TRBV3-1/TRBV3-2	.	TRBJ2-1	TGTGCCAGCAGCCCGGCCGGGACTAGCGGTACAATGACGCAGTTCTTC	CASSPAGTSGTMTQFF
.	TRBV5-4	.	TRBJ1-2	TGTGCCAGCAGCTTGGAACAGCTTTATGGCTACACCTTC	CASSLEQLYGYTF
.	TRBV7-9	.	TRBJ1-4	TGTGCCAGCAGCTATAGCAGATCAGGCAGTGAAAAACTGTTTTTT	CASSYSRSGSEKLFF
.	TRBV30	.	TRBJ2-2	TGTGCCTGGCTAGCTTATAGAGGAACGACCGGGGAGCTGTTTTTT	CAWLAYRGTTGELFF
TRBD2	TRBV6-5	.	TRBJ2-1	TGTGCCAGCTCAGGGACTAGCGTTTACAATGAGCAGTTCTTC	CASSGTSVYNEQFF
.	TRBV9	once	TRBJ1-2	TGTGCCAGCAGCGTAGAGGCTGTTCTTAACTATGGCTACACCTTC	CASSVEAVLNYGYTF
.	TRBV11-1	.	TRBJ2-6	TGTGCCAGCCATATGTCTGGGGCCAACGTCCTGACTTTC	CASHMSGANVLTF
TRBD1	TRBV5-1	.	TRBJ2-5	TGCGCCAGCAGTACGACAGGGGGACAATGGAAGACCCAGTACTTC	CASSTTGGQWKTQYF
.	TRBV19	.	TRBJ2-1	TGTGCCAGTAGTATAGTGGAGACTGGTGGGAATGAGCAGTTCTTC	CASSIVETGGNEQFF
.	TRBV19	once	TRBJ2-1	TGTGCCAGTAGTATAGCCTATGAGCAGTTCTTC	CASSIAYEQFF
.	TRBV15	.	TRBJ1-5	TGTGCCACCAGCGGGGAAGGCAGGTTCAATCAGCCCCAGCATTTT	CATSGEGRFNQPQHF
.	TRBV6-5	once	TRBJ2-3	TGTGCCAGCAGTTACCGGTCCGGGAGACGGGCAGATACGCAGTATTTT	CASSYRSGRRADTQYF
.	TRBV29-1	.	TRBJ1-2	TGCAGCGTCAGAACGGCAGAAGGCGCGCACTATGGCTACACCTTC	CSVRTAEGAHYGYTF
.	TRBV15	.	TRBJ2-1	TGTGCCACCAGCAGATCCCCCGGGGAACATGAGCAGTTCTTC	CATSRSPGEHEQFF
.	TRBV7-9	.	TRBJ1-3	TGTGCCAGCAGGCTGACTTATGGAAACACCATATATTTT	CASRLTYGNTIYF
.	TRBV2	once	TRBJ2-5	TGTGCCAGCAGTGAGGAACTCGCGAAGAAAAAAGAGACCCAGTACTTC	CASSEELAKKKETQYF
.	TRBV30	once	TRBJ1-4	TGTGCCTGGAGCCATCAAGGGTTAAGGGCTGAAAAACTGTTTTTT	CAWSHQGLRAEKLFF
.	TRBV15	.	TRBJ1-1	TGTGCCACCAGCAGAGGTGGGGAGGGGAGCACTGAAGCTTTCTTT	CATSRGGEGSTEAFF
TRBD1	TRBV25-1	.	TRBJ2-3	TGTGCCAGCAGTGTTGGGACAGTCTACACAGATACGCAGTATTTT	CASSVGTVYTDTQYF
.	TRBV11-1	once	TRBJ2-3	TGTGCCAGCAGCTTGAGCAGTGGGGATACGCAGTATTTT	CASSLSSGDTQYF
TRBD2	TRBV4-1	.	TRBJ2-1	TGCGCCAGCAGCCAGGAGGCGGGGGATATCTACAATGAGCAGTTCTTC	CASSQEAGDIYNEQFF
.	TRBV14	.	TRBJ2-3	TGTGCCAGCAGCCAAGTGCGTTCAGATACGCAGTATTTT	CASSQVRSDTQYF
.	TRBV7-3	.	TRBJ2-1	TGTGCCAGCAGCTTATCCCGGGGCTCCTACAATGAGCAGTTCTTC	CASSLSRGSYNEQFF
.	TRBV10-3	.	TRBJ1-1	TGTGCCATAGGCTTCCCAGGGAACACTGAAGCTTTCTTT	CAIGFPGNTEAFF
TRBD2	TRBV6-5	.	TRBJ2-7	TGTGCCAGCAGTCACGGACTAGCGGGGTACTACGAGCAGTACTTC	CASSHGLAGYYEQYF
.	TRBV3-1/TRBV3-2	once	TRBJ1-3	TGTGCCAGCAGCCAAAGTCGGGGGGTTGGAAACACCATATATTTT	CASSQSRGVGNTIYF
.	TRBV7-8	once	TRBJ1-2	TGTGCCAGCAGCCCATCCCTCTCCTCGGGGGGCGCGGATGGCTACACCTTC	CASSPSLSSGGADGYTF
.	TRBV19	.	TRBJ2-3	TGTGCCAGTAGTTCCGCCCTGGTCCTCCGTACGCAGTATTTT	CASSSALVLRTQYF
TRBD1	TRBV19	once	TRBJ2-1	TGTGCCACAACCCTCATGGGGACAGGGGCAAAGAATGAGCAGTTCTTC	CATTLMGTGAKNEQFF
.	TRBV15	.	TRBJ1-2	TGTGCCACCTCCTACGGCAGGGCGAACTATGGCTACACCTTC	CATSYGRANYGYTF
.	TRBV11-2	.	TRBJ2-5	TGTGCCAGCAGCGAAAACACGTGGGAGACCCAGTACTTC	CASSENTWETQYF
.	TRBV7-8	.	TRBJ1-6	TGTGCCAGCAGCTTACTTAATTCACCCCTCCACTTT	CASSLLNSPLHF
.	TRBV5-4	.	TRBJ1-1	TGTGCCAGCAGGCCTGGGGGGGGCGCAAGCACTGAAGCTTTCTTT	CASRPGGGASTEAFF
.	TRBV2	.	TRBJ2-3	TGTGCCAGCACCCCTGCGGAGCTGCTGGATACGCAGTATTTT	CASTPAELLDTQYF
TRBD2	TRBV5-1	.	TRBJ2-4	TGCGCCAGCAGCTCTGGGATCCTAGCGGGAGATTTCGGAAACATTCAGTACTTC	CASSSGILAGDFGNIQYF
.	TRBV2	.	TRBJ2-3	TGTGCCAGCAGTGACTTAGTGGTGAGCACAGATACGCAGTATTTT	CASSDLVVSTDTQYF
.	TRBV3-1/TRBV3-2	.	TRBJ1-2	TGTGCCAGCAGCCCGACAGCTAACTATGGCTACACCTTC	CASSPTANYGYTF
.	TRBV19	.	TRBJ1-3	TGTGCCAGTAGTATCTTGACGGGCTCTGGAAACACCATATATTTT	CASSILTGSGNTIYF
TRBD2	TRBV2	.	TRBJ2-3	TGTGCCAGCAGGTCTAGCGGGAGTATAACAGATACGCAGTATTTT	CASRSSGSITDTQYF
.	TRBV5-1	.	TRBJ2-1	TGCGCCAGCAGCCTGAGAAATGAGCAGTTCTTC	CASSLRNEQFF
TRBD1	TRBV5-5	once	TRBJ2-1	TGTGCCAGCAGCTTGGGGACAGGGCCATACAATGAGCAGTTCTTC	CASSLGTGPYNEQFF
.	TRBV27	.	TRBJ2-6	TGTGCCAGCAGGGGCACAGTCTCTGGGGCCAACGTCCTGACTTTC	CASRGTVSGANVLTF
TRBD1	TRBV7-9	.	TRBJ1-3	TGTGCCAGCAGCGATACAGGGGTTAATAGAAACACCATATATTTT	CASSDTGVNRNTIYF
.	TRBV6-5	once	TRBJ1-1	TGTGCCAGCAGCCTGGAGGGACGGCCAAACACTGAAGCTTTCTTT	CASSLEGRPNTEAFF
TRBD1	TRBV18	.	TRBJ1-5	TGTGCCAGCTCACCAGCGAACAGGGGGGCTCAGCCCCAGCATTTT	CASSPANRGAQPQHF
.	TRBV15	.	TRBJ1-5	TGTGCCACCAGCAGGATGGACCTATTCAATCAGCCCCAGCATTTT	CATSRMDLFNQPQHF
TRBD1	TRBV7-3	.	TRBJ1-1	TGTGCCAGCAGCTTAATCGCAGGGGGGTCTGAAGCTTTCTTT	CASSLIAGGSEAFF
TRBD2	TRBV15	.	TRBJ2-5	TGTGCCACCAGCAGAGAGGCGGGAGTGGGGAGAGAGACCCAGTACTTC	CATSREAGVGRETQYF
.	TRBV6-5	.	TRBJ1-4	TGTGCCAGCAGTTATGGGGGGGGAGGTGAAAAACTGTTTTTT	CASSYGGGGEKLFF
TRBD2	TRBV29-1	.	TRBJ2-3	TGCAGCGTTGATGGTAGCGGGGGCCTCACAGATACGCAGTATTTT	CSVDGSGGLTDTQYF